Each of the 14 T cell receptor beta chains below was sequenced from the same sample in a study of radiation and T cells in renal cell carcinoma. This table comes from immunoSEQ multiplex PCR, and its TCRdb copy is limited to in-frame clones, with some not included. The table includes roughly 90,000 clones, around four fifths detected once. Documented time point: blood 4 weeks post-SBRT, at nephrectomy. Treatment given: 15 Gy SBRT to primary tumor, nephrectomy 4 weeks later. The material sequenced was blood, taken from a patient whose treatment included radiotherapy and nephrectomy. These receptors were collected from a man aged 45-65 years with renal cell carcinoma.

The chain has TRBV28 and TRBJ2-1; D tentatively fits TRBD1 or TRBD2 (6 bases each). Germline CDR1 reads MDHEN; CDR2 reads SYDVKM. The CDR3 contains 16 residues. The V and J ends lost 3 bases and 0 bases respectively, with 12 bases between them. The CDR3 spells CASSFTGRGSYNEQFF. CDR3 bases: TGTGCCAGCAGTTTTACAGGGCGGGGCTCCTACAATGAGCAGTTCTTC.

This chain uses TRBV5-1 with TRBJ2-7, with no clear D. Deletions cut 6 bases from V and 3 bases from J, with 4 bases between. The germline V gene encodes CDR1 SGHRS and CDR2 YFSETQ. The CDR3 sequence is 10 residues long. CDR3: CASIGYEQYF. CDR3 sequence (DNA): TGCGCCAGCATCGGCTACGAGCAGTACTTC.

The V call is TRBV7-9, the J call TRBJ2-7; unclear D gene. The CDR3 extends over 12 amino acids. Germline-derived CDR1 and CDR2 are SEHNR and FQNEAQ (reference sequence). V lost 2 bases and J lost 5, with 7 bases in between. CDR3 amino acids: CASSLSSDEQYF. DNA of the CDR3: TGTGCCAGCAGCTTAAGTTCGGACGAGCAGTACTTC.

The chain joins TRBV6-6 to TRBJ2-7, with 7 bases aligning to TRBD1. V dropped 2 bases and J dropped 2; count of bases not matched to a gene: 6. This CDR3 is built from 15 residues. Germline V gene data show CDR1 as MNHNY and CDR2 as SVGAGI (reference sequence). CDR3 protein: CASSYKSTGTYEQYF. Here the CDR3 DNA reads TGTGCCAGCAGTTACAAGTCGACAGGGACCTACGAGCAGTACTTC.

This CDR3 is CASSPQMYGETQYF. CDR3 DNA: TGCGCCAGCAGCCCCCAAATGTATGGGGAGACCCAGTACTTC. The rearrangement joins TRBV4-1 to TRBJ2-5; D gene ambiguous. Per germline, CDR1 MGHRA and CDR2 YSYEKL. This CDR3 is built from 14 residues. V gave up 4 bases and J gave up 5 bases, with 14 bases separating them.

The chain couples TRBV7-9 to TRBJ2-3; D unclear. Germline assignment: CDR1 SEHNR and CDR2 FQNEAQ (reference sequence). This CDR3 contains 14 residues. V was cut by 1 base and J by 5 bases, with 10 bases left in between. CDR3 DNA: TGTGCCAGCAGCTTAGTCCGTACCGGAGATACGCAGTATTTT. This translates into CASSLVRTGDTQYF.

As for this clone: In the same sample, other DNA sequences code for this CDR3. The rearrangement links TRBV11-2 to TRBJ1-3; D is unclear. The CDR3 loop spans 14 amino acids. Looked up from germline, CDR1 is SGHAT and CDR2 is FQNNGV. Trimming took off 1 base at V and 4 bases at J, with 8 bases between the two ends. CDR3 in DNA: TGTGCCAGCAGCTTAGCTGGGTCCGGAAACACCATATATTTT. Residues: CASSLAGSGNTIYF.

The V gene is TRBV19, the J gene TRBJ2-1, with D possibly matching TRBD2 (6 bases). In germline, CDR1 is LNHDA, CDR2 SQIVND (reference sequence). There are 15 residues in the CDR3. Deletions cut 6 bases from V and 3 bases from J, with 15 bases between. CDR3: CASRGSIADYNEQFF. The CDR3 bases are TGTGCCAGTAGGGGGTCAATAGCGGACTACAATGAGCAGTTCTTC. Supplemented by reference TRBV19 and TRBJ2-1, the full variable domain reads DGGITQSPKYLFRKEGQNVTLSCEQNLNHDAMYWYRQDPGQGLRLIYYSQIVNDFQKGDIAEGYSVSREKKESFPLTVTSAQKNPTAFYLCASRGSIADYNEQFFGPGTRLTVL.

This clone was seen a few times. The chain joins TRBV27 to TRBJ1-1, with TRBD1 as a possible D gene (6 bases). CDR1 is MNHEY, CDR2 SMNVEV, per germline (reference sequence). The CDR3 extends over 14 amino acids. V shed 3 bases and J shed 5 bases, with 13 bases lying between them. The CDR3 DNA is TGTGCCAGCAGTTTTTCAGGGAGGGGGACTGAAGCTTTCTTT. As protein: CASSFSGRGTEAFF.

The chain recombines TRBV4-1 with TRBJ2-1, with 11 bases lining up with TRBD2. The CDR3 contains 15 residues. Losses at the gene ends were 1 base for V and 9 bases for J; bases not matched to a gene: 5. CDR1 is MGHRA, CDR2 YSYEKL, per germline. The chain's CDR3 is CASSQVLAGVGEQFF. The CDR3 DNA sequence: TGCGCCAGCAGCCAAGTACTAGCGGGAGTAGGTGAGCAGTTCTTC.

The chain joins TRBV7-9 to TRBJ2-1, with D perhaps TRBD2 (5 bases). V lost 5 bases, J lost 5 bases, and 7 bases lay in between. There are 12 residues in the CDR3. The germline CDR1 and CDR2 sequences are SEHNR and FQNEAQ (reference sequence). As DNA, the CDR3 is TGTGCCAGCAGCCCTAGCAACAATGAGCAGTTCTTC. Its translation is CASSPSNNEQFF.

In its sample, this clone was seen a few times. The chain employs TRBV10-3 and TRBJ1-3, with D tentatively TRBD1 (5 bases). V was shortened by 6 bases and J by 0 bases, with 18 bases between the two germline ends. The germline V gene has CDR1 ENHRY and CDR2 SYGVKD. The CDR3 covers 17 residues. CDR3 sequence: CAISTPSGGTSGNTIYF. The CDR3, as DNA: TGTGCCATCAGCACCCCCTCTGGGGGGACCTCTGGAAACACCATATATTTT.

The rearrangement links TRBV27 to TRBJ2-7; D unresolved. The V end was cut by 6 bases, the J end by 3 bases, with 15 bases between. The germline V gene encodes CDR1 MNHEY and CDR2 SMNVEV (reference sequence). CDR3 length equals 14 residues. As DNA, the CDR3 is TGTGCCAGCAGCCCCCTCGGGCGCATCTACGAGCAGTACTTC. Protein: CASSPLGRIYEQYF.

The chain joins TRBV7-3 to TRBJ2-2; possible D gene TRBD1, 6 bases. Looked up from germline, CDR1 is SGHTA and CDR2 is FQGTGA. Trimming left V 4 bases short and J 6 bases short, with 9 bases between. The CDR3 has 13 amino acids. CDR3 amino acids: CASSSRQAGELFF. The CDR3 DNA reads TGTGCCAGCAGCTCCCGACAGGCCGGGGAGCTGTTTTTT. Full variable domain (missing parts from reference TRBV7-3 and TRBJ2-2): GAGVSQTPSNKVTEKGKYVELRCDPISGHTALYWYRQSLGQGPEFLIYFQGTGAADDSGLPNDRFFAVRPEGSVSTLKIQRTERGDSAVYLCASSSRQAGELFFGEGSRLTVL.